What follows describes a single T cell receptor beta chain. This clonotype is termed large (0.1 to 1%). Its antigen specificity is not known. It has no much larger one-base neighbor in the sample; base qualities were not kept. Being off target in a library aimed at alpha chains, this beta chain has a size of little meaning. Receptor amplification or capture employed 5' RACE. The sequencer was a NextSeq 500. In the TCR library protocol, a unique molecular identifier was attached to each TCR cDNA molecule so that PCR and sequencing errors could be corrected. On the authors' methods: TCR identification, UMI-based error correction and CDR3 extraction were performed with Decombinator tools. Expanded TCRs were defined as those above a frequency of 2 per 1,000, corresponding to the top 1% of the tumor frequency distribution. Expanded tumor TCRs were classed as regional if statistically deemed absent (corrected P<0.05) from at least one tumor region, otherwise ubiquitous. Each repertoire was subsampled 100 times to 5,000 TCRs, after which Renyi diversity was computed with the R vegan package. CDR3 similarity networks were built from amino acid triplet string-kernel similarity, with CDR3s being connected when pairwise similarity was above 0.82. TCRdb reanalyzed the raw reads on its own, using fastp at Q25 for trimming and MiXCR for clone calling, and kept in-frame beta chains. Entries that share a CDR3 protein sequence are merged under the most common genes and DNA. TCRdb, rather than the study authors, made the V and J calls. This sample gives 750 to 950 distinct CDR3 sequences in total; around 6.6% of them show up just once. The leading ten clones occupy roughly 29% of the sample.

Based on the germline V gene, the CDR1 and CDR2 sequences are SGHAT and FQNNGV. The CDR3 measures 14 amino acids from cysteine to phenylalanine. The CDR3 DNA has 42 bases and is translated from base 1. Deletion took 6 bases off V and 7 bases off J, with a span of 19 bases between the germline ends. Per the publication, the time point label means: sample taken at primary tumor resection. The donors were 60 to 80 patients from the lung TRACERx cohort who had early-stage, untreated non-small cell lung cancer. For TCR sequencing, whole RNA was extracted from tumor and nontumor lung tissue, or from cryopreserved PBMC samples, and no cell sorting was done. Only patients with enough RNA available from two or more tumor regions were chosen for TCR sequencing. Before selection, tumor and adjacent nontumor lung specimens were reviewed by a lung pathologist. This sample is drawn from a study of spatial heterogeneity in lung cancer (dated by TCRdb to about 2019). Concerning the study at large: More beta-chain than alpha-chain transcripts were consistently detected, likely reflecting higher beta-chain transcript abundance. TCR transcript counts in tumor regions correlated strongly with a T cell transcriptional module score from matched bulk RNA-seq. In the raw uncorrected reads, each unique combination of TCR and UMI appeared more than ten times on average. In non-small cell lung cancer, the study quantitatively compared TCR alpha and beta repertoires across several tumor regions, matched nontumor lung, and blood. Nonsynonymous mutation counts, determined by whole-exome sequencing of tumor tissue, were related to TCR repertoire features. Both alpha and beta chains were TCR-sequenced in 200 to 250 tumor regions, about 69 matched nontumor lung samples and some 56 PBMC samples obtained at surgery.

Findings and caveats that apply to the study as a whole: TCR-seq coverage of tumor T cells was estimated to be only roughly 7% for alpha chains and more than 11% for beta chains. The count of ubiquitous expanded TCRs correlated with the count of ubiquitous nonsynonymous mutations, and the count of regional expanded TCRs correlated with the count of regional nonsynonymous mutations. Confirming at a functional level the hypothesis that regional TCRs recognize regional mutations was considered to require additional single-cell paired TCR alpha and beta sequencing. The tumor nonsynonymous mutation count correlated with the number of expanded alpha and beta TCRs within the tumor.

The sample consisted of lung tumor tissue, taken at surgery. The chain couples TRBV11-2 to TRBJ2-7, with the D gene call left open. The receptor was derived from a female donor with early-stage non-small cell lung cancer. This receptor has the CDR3 CASSIRADTREQYF. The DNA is TGTGCCAGCAGTATCCGGGCCGATACTCGGGAGCAGTACTTC. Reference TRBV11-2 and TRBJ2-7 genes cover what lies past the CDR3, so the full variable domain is EAGVAQSPRYKIIEKRQSVAFWCNPISGHATLYWYQQILGQGPKLLIQFQNNGVVDDSQLPKDRFSAERLKGVDSTLKIQPAKLEDSAVYLCASSIRADTREQYFGPGTRLTVT.